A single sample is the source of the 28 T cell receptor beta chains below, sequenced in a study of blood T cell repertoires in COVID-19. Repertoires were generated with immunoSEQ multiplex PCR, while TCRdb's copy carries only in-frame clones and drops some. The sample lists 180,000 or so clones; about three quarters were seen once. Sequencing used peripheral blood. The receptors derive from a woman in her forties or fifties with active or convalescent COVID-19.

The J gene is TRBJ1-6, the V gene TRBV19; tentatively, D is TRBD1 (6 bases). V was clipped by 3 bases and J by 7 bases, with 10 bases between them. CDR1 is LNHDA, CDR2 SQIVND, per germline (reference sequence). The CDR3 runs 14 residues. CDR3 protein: CASSIQGLNSPLHF. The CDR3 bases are TGTGCCAGTAGTATTCAGGGGTTGAATTCACCCCTCCACTTT.

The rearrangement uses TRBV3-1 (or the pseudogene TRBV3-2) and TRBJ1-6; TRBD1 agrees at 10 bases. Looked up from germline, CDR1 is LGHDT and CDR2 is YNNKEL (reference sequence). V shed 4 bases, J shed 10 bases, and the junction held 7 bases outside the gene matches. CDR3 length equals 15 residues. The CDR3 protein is CASSPGDRGGSPLHF. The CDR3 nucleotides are TGTGCCAGCAGCCCCGGGGACAGGGGCGGGTCACCCCTCCACTTT.

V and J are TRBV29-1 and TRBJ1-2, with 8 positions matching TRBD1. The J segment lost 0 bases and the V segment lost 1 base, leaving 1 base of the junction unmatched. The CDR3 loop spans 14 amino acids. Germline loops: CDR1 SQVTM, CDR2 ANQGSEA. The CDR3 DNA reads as TGCAGCGTTGAAGGGACAGGGACTAACTATGGCTACACCTTC. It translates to CSVEGTGTNYGYTF.

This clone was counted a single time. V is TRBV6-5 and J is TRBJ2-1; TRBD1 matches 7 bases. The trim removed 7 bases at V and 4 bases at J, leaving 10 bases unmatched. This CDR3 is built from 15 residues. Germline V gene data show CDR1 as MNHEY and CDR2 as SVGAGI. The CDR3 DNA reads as TGTGCCAGCATAAAAGGGGGCTCGTCGTACAATGAGCAGTTCTTC. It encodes CASIKGGSSYNEQFF.

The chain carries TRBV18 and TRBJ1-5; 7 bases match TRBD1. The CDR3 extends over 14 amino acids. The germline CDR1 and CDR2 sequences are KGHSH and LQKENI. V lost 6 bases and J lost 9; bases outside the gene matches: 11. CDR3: CASSRDRGDSPQHF. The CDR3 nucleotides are TGTGCCAGCTCCCGGGACAGAGGGGATTCGCCCCAGCATTTT.

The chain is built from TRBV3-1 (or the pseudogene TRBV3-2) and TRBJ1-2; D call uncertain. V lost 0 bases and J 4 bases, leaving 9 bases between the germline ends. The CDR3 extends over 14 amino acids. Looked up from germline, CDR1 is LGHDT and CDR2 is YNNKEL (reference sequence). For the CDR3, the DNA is TGTGCCAGCAGCCAAGAATCAGACATCTATGGCTACACCTTC. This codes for CASSQESDIYGYTF.

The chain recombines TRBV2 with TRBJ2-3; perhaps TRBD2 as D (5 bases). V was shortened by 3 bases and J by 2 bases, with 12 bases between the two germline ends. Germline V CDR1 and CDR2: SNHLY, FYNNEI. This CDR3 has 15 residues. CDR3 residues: CASSDERTDTDTQYF. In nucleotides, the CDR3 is TGTGCCAGCAGTGACGAGCGGACTGACACAGATACGCAGTATTTT.

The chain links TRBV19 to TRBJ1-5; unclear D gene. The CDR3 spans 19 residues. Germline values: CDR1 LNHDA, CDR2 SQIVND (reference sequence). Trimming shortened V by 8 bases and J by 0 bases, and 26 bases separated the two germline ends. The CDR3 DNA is TGTGCCAGTGCGGTGGGCCATCCGATTCGGGAGTATAGCAATCAGCCCCAGCATTTT. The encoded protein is CASAVGHPIREYSNQPQHF.

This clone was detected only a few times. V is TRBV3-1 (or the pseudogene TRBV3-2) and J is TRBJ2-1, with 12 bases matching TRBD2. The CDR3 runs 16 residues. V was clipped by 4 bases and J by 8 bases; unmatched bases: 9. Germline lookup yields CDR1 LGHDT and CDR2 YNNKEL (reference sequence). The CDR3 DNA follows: TGTGCCAGCAGCCCACAACTAGCGGGGGGCCGGGATGAGCAGTTCTTC. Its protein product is CASSPQLAGGRDEQFF.

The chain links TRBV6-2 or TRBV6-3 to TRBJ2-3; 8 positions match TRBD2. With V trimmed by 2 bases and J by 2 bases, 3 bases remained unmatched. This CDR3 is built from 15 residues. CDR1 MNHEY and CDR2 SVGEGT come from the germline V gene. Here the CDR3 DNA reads TGTGCCAGCAGTTACGATAGCGGGGCCACAGATACGCAGTATTTT. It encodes CASSYDSGATDTQYF.

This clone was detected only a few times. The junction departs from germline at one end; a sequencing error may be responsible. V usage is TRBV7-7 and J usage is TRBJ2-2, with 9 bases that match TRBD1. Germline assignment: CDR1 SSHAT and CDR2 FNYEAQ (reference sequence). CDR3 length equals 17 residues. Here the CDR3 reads CASSWGTGTGRTGELFF. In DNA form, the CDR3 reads TGTGCTAGCAGCTGGGGGACCGGGACAGGGAGGACCGGGGAGCTGTTTTTT.

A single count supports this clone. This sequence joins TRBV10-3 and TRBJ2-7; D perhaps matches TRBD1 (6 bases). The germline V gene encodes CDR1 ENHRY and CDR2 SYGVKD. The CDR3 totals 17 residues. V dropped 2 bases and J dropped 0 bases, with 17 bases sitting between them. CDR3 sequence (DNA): TGTGCCATCAGTGAGCCAGCCCGACAGGCTAGCTCCTACGAGCAGTACTTC. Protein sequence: CAISEPARQASSYEQYF.

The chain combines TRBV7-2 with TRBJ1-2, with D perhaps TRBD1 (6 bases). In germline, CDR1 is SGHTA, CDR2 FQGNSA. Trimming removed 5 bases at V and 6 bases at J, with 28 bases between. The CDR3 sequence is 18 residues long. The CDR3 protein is CASSQRQARLGGVNGYTF. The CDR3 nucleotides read TGTGCCAGCAGCCAAAGACAGGCTCGGCTGGGGGGGGTTAATGGCTACACCTTC.

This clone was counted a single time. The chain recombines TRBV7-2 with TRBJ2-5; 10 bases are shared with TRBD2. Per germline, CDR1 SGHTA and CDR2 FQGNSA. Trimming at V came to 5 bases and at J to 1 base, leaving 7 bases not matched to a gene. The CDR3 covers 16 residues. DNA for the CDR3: TGTGCCAGCAGCGGACGTAGCGGGGGGCTCCAAGAGACCCAGTACTTC. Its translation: CASSGRSGGLQETQYF.

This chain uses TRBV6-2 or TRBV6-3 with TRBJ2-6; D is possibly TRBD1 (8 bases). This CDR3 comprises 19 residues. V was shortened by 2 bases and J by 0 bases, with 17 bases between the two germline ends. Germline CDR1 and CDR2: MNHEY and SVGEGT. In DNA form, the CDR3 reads TGTGCCAGCAGTTACAGGACAGGGAGGGCCCACTCTGGGGCCAACGTCCTGACTTTC. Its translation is CASSYRTGRAHSGANVLTF.

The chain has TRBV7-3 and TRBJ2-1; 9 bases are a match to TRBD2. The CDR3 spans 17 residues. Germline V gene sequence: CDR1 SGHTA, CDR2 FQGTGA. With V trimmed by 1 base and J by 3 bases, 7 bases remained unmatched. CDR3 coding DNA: TGTGCCAGCAGCTTAAGAGGGACTAGCCGCCTCTACAATGAGCAGTTCTTC. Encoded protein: CASSLRGTSRLYNEQFF.

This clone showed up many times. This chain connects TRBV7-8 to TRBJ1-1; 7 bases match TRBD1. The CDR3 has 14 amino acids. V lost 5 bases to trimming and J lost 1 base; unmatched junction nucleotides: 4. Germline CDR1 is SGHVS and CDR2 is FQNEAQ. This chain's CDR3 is CASSTTGENTEAFF. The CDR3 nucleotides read TGTGCCAGCAGCACTACAGGGGAGAACACTGAAGCTTTCTTT. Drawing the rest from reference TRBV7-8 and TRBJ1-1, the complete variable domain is GAGVSQSPRYKVAKRGQDVALRCDPISGHVSLFWYQQALGQGPEFLTYFQNEAQLDKSGLPSDRFFAERPEGSVSTLKIQRTQQEDSAVYLCASSTTGENTEAFFGQGTRLTVV.

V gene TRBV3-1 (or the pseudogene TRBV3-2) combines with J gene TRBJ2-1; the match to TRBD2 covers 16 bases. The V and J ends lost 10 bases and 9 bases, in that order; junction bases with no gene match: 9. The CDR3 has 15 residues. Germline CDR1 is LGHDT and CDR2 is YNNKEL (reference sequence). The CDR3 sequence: CATLQGLAGGGEQFF. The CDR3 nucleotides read TGTGCCACCTTACAGGGACTAGCGGGAGGGGGTGAGCAGTTCTTC.

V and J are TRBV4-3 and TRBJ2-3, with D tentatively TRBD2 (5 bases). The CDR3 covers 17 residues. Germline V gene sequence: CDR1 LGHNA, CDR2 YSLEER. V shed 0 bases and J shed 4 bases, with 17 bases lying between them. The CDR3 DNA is TGCGCCAGCAGCCAAGAAGCCGGGGTAACCCGCCCAGATACGCAGTATTTT. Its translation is CASSQEAGVTRPDTQYF.

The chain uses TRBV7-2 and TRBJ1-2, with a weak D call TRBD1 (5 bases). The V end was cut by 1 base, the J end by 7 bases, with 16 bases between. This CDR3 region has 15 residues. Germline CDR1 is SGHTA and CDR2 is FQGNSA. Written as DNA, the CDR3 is TGTGCCAGCAGCTTAGACGGCAGGGTGTTCTTTGGCTACACCTTC. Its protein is CASSLDGRVFFGYTF. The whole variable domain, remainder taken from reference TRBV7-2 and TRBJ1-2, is GAGVSQSPSNKVTEKGKDVELRCDPISGHTALYWYRQSLGQGLEFLIYFQGNSAPDKSGLPSDRFSAERTGGSVSTLTIQRTQQEDSAVYLCASSLDGRVFFGYTFGSGTRLTVV.

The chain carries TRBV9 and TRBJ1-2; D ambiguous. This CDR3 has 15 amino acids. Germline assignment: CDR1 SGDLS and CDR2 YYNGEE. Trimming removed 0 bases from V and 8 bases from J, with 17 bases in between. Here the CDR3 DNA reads TGTGCCAGCAGCGTAGCTACCCTTCGGGAGGGCGGCTACACCTTC. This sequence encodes CASSVATLREGGYTF.

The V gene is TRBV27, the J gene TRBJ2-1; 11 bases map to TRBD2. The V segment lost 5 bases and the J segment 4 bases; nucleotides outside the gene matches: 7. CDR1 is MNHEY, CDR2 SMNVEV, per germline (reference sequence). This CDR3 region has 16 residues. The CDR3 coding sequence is TGTGCCAGCAGTGCTCTGACTAGCGGGGTTTACAATGAGCAGTTCTTC. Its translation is CASSALTSGVYNEQFF.

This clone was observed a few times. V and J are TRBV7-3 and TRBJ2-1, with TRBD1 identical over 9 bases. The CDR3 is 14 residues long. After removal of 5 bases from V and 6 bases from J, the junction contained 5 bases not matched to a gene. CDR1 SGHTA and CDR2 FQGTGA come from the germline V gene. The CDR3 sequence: CASSPSTGGNEQFF. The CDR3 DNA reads TGTGCCAGCAGCCCTTCGACAGGGGGCAATGAGCAGTTCTTC.

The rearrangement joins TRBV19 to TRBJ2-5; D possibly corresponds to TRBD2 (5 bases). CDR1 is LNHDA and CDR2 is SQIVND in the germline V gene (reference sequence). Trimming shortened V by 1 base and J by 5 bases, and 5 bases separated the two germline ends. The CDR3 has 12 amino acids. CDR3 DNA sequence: TGTGCCAGTAGTATAGCGGGGGAGACCCAGTACTTC. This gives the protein CASSIAGETQYF.

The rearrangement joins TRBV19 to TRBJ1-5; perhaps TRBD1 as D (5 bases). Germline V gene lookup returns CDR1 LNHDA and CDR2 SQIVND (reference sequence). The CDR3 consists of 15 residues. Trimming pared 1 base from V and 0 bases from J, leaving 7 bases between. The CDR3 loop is CASSIADSSNQPQHF. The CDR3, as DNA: TGTGCCAGTAGTATAGCTGACAGTAGCAATCAGCCCCAGCATTTT.

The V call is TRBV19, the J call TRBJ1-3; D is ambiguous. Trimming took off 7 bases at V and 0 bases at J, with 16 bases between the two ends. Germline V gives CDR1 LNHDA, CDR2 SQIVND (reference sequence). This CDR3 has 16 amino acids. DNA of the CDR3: TGTGCCAGTAAGGAATCTCTAGGTAGCTCTGGAAACACCATATATTTT. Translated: CASKESLGSSGNTIYF.

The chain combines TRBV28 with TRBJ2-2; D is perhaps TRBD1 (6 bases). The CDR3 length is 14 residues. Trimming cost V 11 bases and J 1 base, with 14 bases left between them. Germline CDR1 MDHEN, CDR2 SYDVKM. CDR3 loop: CACRRTENTGELFF. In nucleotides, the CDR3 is TGTGCCTGCCGCCGGACAGAGAACACCGGGGAGCTGTTTTTT.

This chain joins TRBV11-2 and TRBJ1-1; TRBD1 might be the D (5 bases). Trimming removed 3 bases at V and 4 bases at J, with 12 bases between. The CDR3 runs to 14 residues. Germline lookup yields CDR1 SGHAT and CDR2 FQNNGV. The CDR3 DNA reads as TGTGCCAGCAGCTTCCGTGGGGGGAGCACTGAAGCTTTCTTT. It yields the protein CASSFRGGSTEAFF.